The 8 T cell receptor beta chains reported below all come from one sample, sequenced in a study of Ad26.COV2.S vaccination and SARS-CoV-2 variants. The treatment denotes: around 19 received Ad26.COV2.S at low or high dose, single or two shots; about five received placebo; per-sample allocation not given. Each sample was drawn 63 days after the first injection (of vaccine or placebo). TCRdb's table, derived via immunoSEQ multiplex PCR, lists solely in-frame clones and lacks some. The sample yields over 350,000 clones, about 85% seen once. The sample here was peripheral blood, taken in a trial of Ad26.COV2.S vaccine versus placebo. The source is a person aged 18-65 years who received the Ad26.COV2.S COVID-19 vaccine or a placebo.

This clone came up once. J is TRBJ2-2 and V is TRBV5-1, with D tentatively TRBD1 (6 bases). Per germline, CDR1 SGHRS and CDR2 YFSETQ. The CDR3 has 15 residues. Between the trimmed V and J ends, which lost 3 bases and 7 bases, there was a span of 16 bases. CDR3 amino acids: CASSSGYRAGGELFF. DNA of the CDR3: TGCGCCAGCAGCTCGGGCTACAGGGCGGGCGGGGAGCTGTTTTTT.

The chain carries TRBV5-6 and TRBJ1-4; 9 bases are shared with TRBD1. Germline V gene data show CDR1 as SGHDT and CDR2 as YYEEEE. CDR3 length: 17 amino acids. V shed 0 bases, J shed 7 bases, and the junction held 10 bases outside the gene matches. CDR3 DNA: TGTGCCAGCAGCTTGGGAACAACAGGGGGCTTAGGTGAAAAACTGTTTTTT. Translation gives CASSLGTTGGLGEKLFF.

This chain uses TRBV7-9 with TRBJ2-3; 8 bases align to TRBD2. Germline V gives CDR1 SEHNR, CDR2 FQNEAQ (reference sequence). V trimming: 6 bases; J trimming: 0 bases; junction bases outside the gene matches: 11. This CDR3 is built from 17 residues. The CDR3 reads CASRHNNRGGSTDTQYF. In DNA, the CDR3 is TGTGCCAGCAGACATAACAACCGCGGGGGGAGCACAGATACGCAGTATTTT.

CDR3 bases: TGTGCCAGCAGTGAGACATTTACCAGCATCAATGAGCAGTTCTTC. Residues: CASSETFTSINEQFF. The chain carries TRBV6-4 and TRBJ2-1; the D is unclear. Trimming cost V 3 bases and J 6 bases, with 15 bases left between them. In germline, CDR1 is MRHNA, CDR2 SNTAGT. This CDR3 is 15 amino acids long.

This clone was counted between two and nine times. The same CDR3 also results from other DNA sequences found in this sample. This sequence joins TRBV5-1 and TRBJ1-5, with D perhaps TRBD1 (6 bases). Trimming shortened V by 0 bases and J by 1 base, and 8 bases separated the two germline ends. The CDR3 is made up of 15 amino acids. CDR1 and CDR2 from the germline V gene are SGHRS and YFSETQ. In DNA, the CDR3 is TGCGCCAGCAGCTTGGAGGGGGGGAGCAATCAGCCCCAGCATTTT. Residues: CASSLEGGSNQPQHF.

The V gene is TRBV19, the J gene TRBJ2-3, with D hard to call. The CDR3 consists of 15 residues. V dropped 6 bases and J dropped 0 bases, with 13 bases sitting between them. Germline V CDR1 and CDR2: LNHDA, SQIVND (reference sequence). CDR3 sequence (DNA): TGTGCCAGTAGCACTGGAACAGCTAGCACAGATACGCAGTATTTT. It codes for CASSTGTASTDTQYF.

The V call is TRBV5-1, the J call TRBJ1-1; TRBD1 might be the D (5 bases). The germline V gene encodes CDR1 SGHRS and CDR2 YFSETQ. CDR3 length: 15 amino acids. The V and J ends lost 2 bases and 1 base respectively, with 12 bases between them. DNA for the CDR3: TGCGCCAGCAGCTTAAGCACAGGTAGGAACACTGAAGCTTTCTTT. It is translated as CASSLSTGRNTEAFF.

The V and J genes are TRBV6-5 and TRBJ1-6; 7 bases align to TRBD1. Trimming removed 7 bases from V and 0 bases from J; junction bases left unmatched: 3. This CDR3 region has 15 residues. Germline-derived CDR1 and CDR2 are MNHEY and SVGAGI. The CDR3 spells CASTGQSSYNSPLHF. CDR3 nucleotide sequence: TGTGCCAGCACGGGACAGAGCTCCTATAATTCACCCCTCCACTTT.